This T cell receptor (beta chain) was recovered during a study of blood T cell repertoires in COVID-19. Some clones are missing from TCRdb's copy, which holds only in-frame ones; the method was immunoSEQ multiplex PCR. This table holds 25,000 to 30,000 clones, 87% found once. The junction had 4 bases not matched to a gene; V was cut back by 1 base and J by 5 bases. The CDR3 runs 16 residues. Germline V gene data show CDR1 as SEHNR and CDR2 as FQNEAQ (reference sequence). The chain has TRBV7-9 and TRBJ2-1; TRBD1 aligns across 11 bases. The source of this sequence is a human donor in a cohort sampled during active COVID-19. The sequenced sample was peripheral blood. CDR3 nucleotide sequence: TGTGCCAGCAGCTTAGATCCGGGACAGGGGGACAATGAGCAGTTCTTC. Its translation: CASSLDPGQGDNEQFF.